A selection of T cell receptor beta chains follows, all from one sample in a study of blood T cell repertoires in COVID-19. Profiled with immunoSEQ multiplex PCR; TCRdb holds only in-frame clones, not every one. The sample carries tens of thousands of clones, 80% recorded once. The specimen sequenced was peripheral blood. These receptors came from a human donor in a cohort sampled during active COVID-19. The CDR3 runs from the conserved cysteine through the conserved F or W. Fields, in order: CDR3 protein, CDR3 DNA, V gene, J gene, clone size, D gene. The D gene is left open where the match is weak. Clone size is stated in some rows and not others, as once, few, many or a class when expanded.

CDR3: CASSATGANLYEQYF; DNA: TGCGCCAGCAGCGCGACAGGGGCCAATCTTTACGAGCAGTACTTC; V: TRBV5-1; J: TRBJ2-7; size: .; D: TRBD1
CDR3: CAWMGFSGAINTEAFF; DNA: TGTGCCTGGATGGGCTTTTCTGGGGCGATCAACACTGAAGCTTTCTTT; V: TRBV30; J: TRBJ1-1; size: .; D: .
CDR3: CASSPQGQPGTDTQYF; DNA: TGTGCCAGCAGCCCGCAGGGACAGCCGGGCACAGATACGCAGTATTTT; V: TRBV11-2; J: TRBJ2-3; size: .; D: TRBD1
CDR3: CATSDLQPGRAGDTQYF; DNA: TGTGCCACCAGTGATTTGCAGCCCGGGAGAGCCGGGGATACGCAGTATTTT; V: TRBV24-1; J: TRBJ2-3; size: .; D: .
CDR3: CATSGQALTGELFF; DNA: TGTGCCACCAGTGGACAGGCTTTGACCGGGGAGCTGTTTTTT; V: TRBV24-1; J: TRBJ2-2; size: .; D: .
CDR3: CASSSPWDREGNTIYF; DNA: TGTGCCAGCAGCTCCCCATGGGACAGAGAAGGAAACACCATATATTTT; V: TRBV13; J: TRBJ1-3; size: .; D: TRBD1
CDR3: CASSAQTGGRTEAFF; DNA: TGTGCCAGTAGTGCCCAGACAGGGGGCAGGACTGAAGCTTTCTTT; V: TRBV19; J: TRBJ1-1; size: few; D: TRBD1
CDR3: CASSQRLAGTGEQFF; DNA: TGCGCCAGCAGCCAACGTCTAGCGGGGACGGGTGAGCAGTTCTTC; V: TRBV4-1; J: TRBJ2-1; size: once; D: TRBD2
CDR3: CASSLFVNTEAFF; DNA: TGTGCCAGCAGCTTGTTCGTGAACACTGAAGCTTTCTTT; V: TRBV7-2; J: TRBJ1-1; size: few; D: .
CDR3: CASSEAGQGVNQPQHF; DNA: TGTGCCAGCAGTGAGGCAGGACAGGGGGTTAATCAGCCCCAGCATTTT; V: TRBV25-1; J: TRBJ1-5; size: .; D: TRBD1
CDR3: CASPQAGGPGATNEQFF; DNA: TGCGCCAGCCCCCAAGCGGGAGGGCCCGGGGCAACTAATGAGCAGTTCTTC; V: TRBV4-1; J: TRBJ2-1; size: .; D: TRBD2
CDR3: CASSQDWGATNEKLFF; DNA: TGCGCCAGCAGCCAAGATTGGGGAGCAACTAATGAAAAACTGTTTTTT; V: TRBV4-1; J: TRBJ1-4; size: .; D: .
CDR3: CASSLWTGGSYEQYF; DNA: TGTGCCAGCAGCCTCTGGACAGGGGGGTCCTACGAGCAGTACTTC; V: TRBV7-2; J: TRBJ2-7; size: .; D: TRBD1
CDR3: CASSQNQGNQPQHF; DNA: TGTGCCAGCAGCCAGAACCAGGGGAATCAGCCCCAGCATTTT; V: TRBV6-5; J: TRBJ1-5; size: few; D: .
CDR3: CASSHDRGRHYGYTF; DNA: TGCGCCAGCAGCCACGACAGGGGGCGCCACTATGGCTACACCTTC; V: TRBV23-1; J: TRBJ1-2; size: .; D: TRBD1